Below are 10 T cell receptor beta chains sequenced from a single sample in a study of PD-1 blockade in mismatch repair-deficient tumors. Sequenced by immunoSEQ multiplex PCR; TCRdb stores in-frame clones only, minus some. The sample holds 35,000 to 40,000 clones, roughly three quarters seen once. The source was peripheral blood, collected 4 weeks after starting pembrolizumab. The receptors originated from an adult with mismatch repair-deficient cancer.

This chain links TRBV6-1 with TRBJ2-7; 9 bases are shared with TRBD1. The CDR3 is made up of 14 amino acids. V was clipped by 1 base and J by 3 bases; unmatched bases: 1. From germline, CDR1 is MNHNS and CDR2 SASEGT. CDR3 sequence: CASSEVGQGYEQYF. For the CDR3, the DNA is TGTGCCAGCAGTGAAGTGGGACAGGGCTACGAGCAGTACTTC.

The V gene is TRBV4-3, the J gene TRBJ2-6; 10 bases match TRBD2. With 4 bases clipped from V and 0 bases from J, the junction kept 9 bases outside the gene matches. The germline V gene encodes CDR1 LGHNA and CDR2 YSLEER. The CDR3 sequence is 19 residues long. The DNA for the CDR3 is TGCGCCAGCAGCCCCAGACTAGCGGGTCCGTACTCTGGGGCCAACGTCCTGACTTTC. Amino acid sequence: CASSPRLAGPYSGANVLTF.

The CDR3 region has the DNA TGTGCCAGCAGTGAATCAGGGGGCCATCAGCCCCAGCATTTT. Residues: CASSESGGHQPQHF. This rearrangement joins TRBV2 to TRBJ1-5; 8 positions agree with TRBD1. This CDR3 region has 14 residues. V lost 2 bases and J lost 5; bases outside the gene matches: 2. Germline V lookup: CDR1 SNHLY, CDR2 FYNNEI.

The chain joins TRBV21-1 to TRBJ2-7. TRBV21-1 is tagged as a pseudogene. The CDR3 consists of 13 residues. The CDR3 loop reads CASSRDHPEEQYF. The CDR3 DNA reads TGTGCCAGCAGCAGGGACCATCCCGAAGAGCAGTACTTC.

The chain carries TRBV7-9 and TRBJ2-3; the D gene is possibly TRBD2 (6 bases). In germline, CDR1 is SEHNR, CDR2 FQNEAQ (reference sequence). Trimming pared 5 bases from V and 4 bases from J, leaving 19 bases between. The CDR3 consists of 16 residues. The CDR3 DNA is TGTGCCAGCAGCCCCCCGTCGGCGGGAAGATCAGATACGCAGTATTTT. Amino acids: CASSPPSAGRSDTQYF.

The chain combines TRBV4-1 with TRBJ2-7, with 11 positions matching TRBD2. Germline V lookup: CDR1 MGHRA, CDR2 YSYEKL. V lost 3 bases, J lost 7 bases, and 11 bases stayed unmatched. This CDR3 is 16 amino acids long. The CDR3 reads CASSHLLTSGKGEQYF. CDR3 nucleotide sequence: TGCGCCAGCAGCCACCTCCTGACTAGCGGGAAGGGAGAGCAGTACTTC.

The chain carries TRBV6-5 and TRBJ1-5; D might be TRBD1 (5 bases). The CDR3 contains 14 residues. V was shortened by 10 bases and J by 2 bases, with 15 bases between the two germline ends. CDR1 and CDR2 (germline): MNHEY, SVGAGI. The CDR3 DNA reads as TGTGCCACCGGTGGGGCAGTTGGCAATCAGCCCCAGCATTTT. Encoded protein: CATGGAVGNQPQHF.

This chain uses TRBV5-1 with TRBJ2-1; the D gene could be TRBD1 or TRBD2 (5 bases each). The CDR3 totals 12 residues. Germline V gene lookup returns CDR1 SGHRS and CDR2 YFSETQ. Trimming took 0 bases from V and 9 from J, leaving 7 bases between them. For the CDR3, the DNA is TGCGCCAGCAGCTTGGTTGGGGGTGAGCAGTTCTTC. Amino acids: CASSLVGGEQFF.

This chain uses TRBV5-4 with TRBJ2-7; 14 bases match TRBD2. The CDR3 length is 16 residues. Germline trimming cut 4 bases from V and 2 bases from J; bases unmatched to any gene: 5. Per the germline V gene, CDR1 is SGHNT and CDR2 is YYREEE (reference sequence). The CDR3: CASSARLAGGTYEQYF. CDR3 DNA sequence: TGTGCCAGCAGCGCCCGACTAGCGGGAGGGACCTACGAGCAGTACTTC.

The chain is built from TRBV28 and TRBJ2-1; TRBD2 matches at 9 bases. The CDR3 is 16 residues long. Trimming at V came to 3 bases and at J to 4 bases, leaving 7 bases not matched to a gene. Germline CDR1 is MDHEN and CDR2 is SYDVKM. The CDR3 coding sequence is TGTGCCAGCAGTTTCGTTCGTAGCGGGAGTTACAATGAGCAGTTCTTC. Protein product: CASSFVRSGSYNEQFF.